This T cell receptor (beta chain) came from a study of identical twins. Germline-derived CDR1 and CDR2 are SNHLY and FYNNEI. This CDR3 has 14 residues. V was clipped by 1 base and J by 4 bases, with 8 bases between them. From the 5' RACE reads, TCRdb called clonotypes with MiXCR, one entry per CDR3 protein. The data show 1.5 million to 2 million distinct CDR3 sequences, with under 35% seen just once and less than 0.35% held by the top ten. The V call is TRBV2, the J call TRBJ1-5, with D unclear. The receptor was isolated from a newborn girl in good health. Material: cord blood. The CDR3 reads CASSEGAANQPQHF. The CDR3 DNA sequence: TGTGCCAGCAGTGAAGGGGCAGCGAATCAGCCCCAGCATTTT.